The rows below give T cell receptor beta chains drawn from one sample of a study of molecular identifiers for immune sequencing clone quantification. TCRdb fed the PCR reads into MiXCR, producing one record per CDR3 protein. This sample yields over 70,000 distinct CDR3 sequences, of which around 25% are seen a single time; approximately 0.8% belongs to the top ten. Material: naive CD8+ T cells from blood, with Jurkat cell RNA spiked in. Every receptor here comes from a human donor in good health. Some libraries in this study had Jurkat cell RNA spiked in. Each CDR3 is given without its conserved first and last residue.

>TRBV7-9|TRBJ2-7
ASRTLNYEQY
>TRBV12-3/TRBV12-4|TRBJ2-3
ASRYTDTQY
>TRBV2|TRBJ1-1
ASSEWEGDRTNTEAF
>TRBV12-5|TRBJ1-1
ASGPAAEAF
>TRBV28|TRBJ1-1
ASSLGGHGTEAF
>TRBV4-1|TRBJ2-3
ASSQVATGVFSDTQY
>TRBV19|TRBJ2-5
ASSIWQQETQY
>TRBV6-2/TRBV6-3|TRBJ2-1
ASSIQGYEQF
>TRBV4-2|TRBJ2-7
ASSQDYGTSYEQY
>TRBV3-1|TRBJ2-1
ASSQVPGGPRDNEQF
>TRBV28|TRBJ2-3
ASSLPPGLTDTQY
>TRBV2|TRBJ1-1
ASRDSDRDTEAF
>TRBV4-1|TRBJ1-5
ASSQGSQPQH
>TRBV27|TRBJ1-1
ASSVGTTVRSEAF
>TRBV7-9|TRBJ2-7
ASSPPLGRGYEQY
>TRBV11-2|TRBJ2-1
ARRTGHYNEQF
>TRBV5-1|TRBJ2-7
ASSFAGATYEQY
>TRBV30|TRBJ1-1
AWTLRGRGHTEAF
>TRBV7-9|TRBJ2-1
ASSLGHLNEQF
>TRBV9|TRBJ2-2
ASSGWAVAGLAEKTNTGELF
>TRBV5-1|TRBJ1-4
ASSLGEKLF
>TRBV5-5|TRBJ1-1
ASSFIGEKYTEAF
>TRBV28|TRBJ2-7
DSTPRGLAYEQY
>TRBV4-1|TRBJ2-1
ASSISPATGFYNEQI
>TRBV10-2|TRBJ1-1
ASRDTGDSVTEAF
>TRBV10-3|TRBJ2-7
AISRQRSSYEQY
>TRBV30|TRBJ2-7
AWSPGVALFRVQY